The next 28 T cell receptor beta chains were all read from a single sample in a study of control samples from healthy donors and cancer patients. Sequenced by immunoSEQ multiplex PCR; TCRdb stores in-frame clones only, minus some. The table shows 150,000 to 200,000 clones, with around 87% occurring only once. Sequencing was carried out using blood. These TCRs come from a woman aged 50 to 65 in good health.

The chain is built from TRBV3-1 (or the pseudogene TRBV3-2) and TRBJ2-5, with D possibly being TRBD1 (6 bases). The CDR3 covers 15 residues. In germline, CDR1 is LGHDT, CDR2 YNNKEL (reference sequence). The germline V and J ends were trimmed by 0 bases and 1 base, with 9 bases remaining between them. The CDR3 protein is CASSQEGHRQETQYF. The CDR3 coding sequence is TGTGCCAGCAGCCAAGAGGGACACCGCCAAGAGACCCAGTACTTC.

The gene calls are TRBV9 and TRBJ2-5, with D possibly TRBD1 on 6 matching bases. Trimming removed 6 bases from V and 2 bases from J, with 14 bases in between. The CDR3 covers 14 residues. Looked up from germline, CDR1 is SGDLS and CDR2 is YYNGEE. CDR3 DNA: TGTGCCAGCACGCCAACGGGACAACAAGAGACCCAGTACTTC. This gives the protein CASTPTGQQETQYF.

CDR3 nucleotide sequence: TGTGCCAGCATTCCTTGGGGGGAAGAGACCCAGTACTTC. Translation gives CASIPWGEETQYF. The rearrangement joins TRBV28 to TRBJ2-5; tentative D call: TRBD2 (6 bases). This CDR3 is 13 amino acids long. Trimming shortened V by 7 bases and J by 3 bases, and 12 bases separated the two germline ends. Germline V gene sequence: CDR1 MDHEN, CDR2 SYDVKM.

This chain links TRBV7-2 with TRBJ1-6, with TRBD1 as a possible D gene (5 bases). The CDR3 consists of 13 residues. CDR1 and CDR2 (germline): SGHTA, FQGNSA. Trimming pared 5 bases from V and 7 bases from J, leaving 9 bases between. The CDR3, as DNA: TGTGCCAGCAGCCTGGGACCAAATTCACCCCTCCACTTT. Amino acids: CASSLGPNSPLHF.

The chain links TRBV24-1 to TRBJ2-2; TRBD1 matches at 9 bases. Germline CDR1 reads KGHDR; CDR2 reads SFDVKD. CDR3 length equals 14 residues. Trimming took 8 bases from V and 7 from J; bases not matched to a gene: 7. CDR3 sequence (DNA): TGTGCCACCAAGCGGACAGGGGAAGGCGGGGAGCTGTTTTTT. Its protein is CATKRTGEGGELFF.

The gene calls are TRBV5-6 and TRBJ2-7; either TRBD1 or TRBD2 may supply D (5 bases each). V was clipped by 1 base and J by 8 bases, with 16 bases between them. Germline V gene sequence: CDR1 SGHDT, CDR2 YYEEEE. The CDR3 totals 14 residues. CDR3 sequence reads: CASSLSWSGGKQYF. CDR3 coding DNA: TGTGCCAGCAGCTTGAGTTGGAGTGGGGGAAAGCAGTACTTC.

The V call is TRBV6-2 or TRBV6-3, the J call TRBJ2-3; TRBD2 aligns across 7 bases. The CDR3 runs to 19 residues. Germline CDR1 and CDR2: MNHEY and SVGEGT. J gave up 0 bases and V 2 bases, and 14 bases lay outside the gene matches. The CDR3 loop reads CASSYPSGSARMSTDTQYF. DNA of the CDR3: TGTGCCAGCAGTTACCCTAGCGGTTCGGCGCGTATGAGCACAGATACGCAGTATTTT.

This clone was counted only a few times. This rearrangement joins TRBV9 to TRBJ2-7, with D possibly called TRBD1 or TRBD2 (5 bases each). CDR1 is SGDLS, CDR2 YYNGEE, per germline. Trimming shortened V by 3 bases and J by 3 bases, and 13 bases separated the two germline ends. The CDR3 is 14 amino acids. This CDR3 is CASSASGTFYEQYF. CDR3 DNA: TGTGCCAGCAGCGCCTCCGGGACCTTCTACGAGCAGTACTTC.

This chain uses TRBV4-2 with TRBJ1-2; TRBD1 matches at 7 bases. The CDR3 has 13 amino acids. Germline V gene data show CDR1 as LGHNA and CDR2 as YNFKEQ. V was pared by 1 base and J by 8 bases, with 4 bases of the junction left unmatched. CDR3 DNA sequence: TGTGCCAGCAGCCAAGGCGACAGGGCGGGCTACACCTTC. This translates into CASSQGDRAGYTF.

This clone was recorded once. The chain employs TRBV5-1 and TRBJ2-1; 9 nucleotides match TRBD2. This CDR3 contains 15 residues. V lost 2 bases and J lost 6; bases outside the gene matches: 6. Germline CDR1 is SGHRS and CDR2 is YFSETQ. CDR3 loop: CASSLRTSDGNEQFF. The CDR3, as DNA: TGCGCCAGCAGCTTAAGGACTAGCGACGGCAATGAGCAGTTCTTC.

This chain joins TRBV9 and TRBJ1-2; D might be TRBD1 (5 bases). Germline CDR1 and CDR2: SGDLS and YYNGEE. The CDR3 extends over 15 amino acids. V lost 0 bases, J lost 5 bases, and 14 bases lay in between. CDR3 DNA: TGTGCCAGCAGCGTAGAAGCCAGGGAATTATATGGCTACACCTTC. Translating it yields CASSVEARELYGYTF.

V gene TRBV2 combines with J gene TRBJ2-1, with 7 bases that match TRBD2. V gave up 5 bases and J gave up 4 bases; unmatched junction bases: 2. From germline, CDR1 is SNHLY and CDR2 FYNNEI. The CDR3 loop spans 13 amino acids. CDR3 region: CASSWEGYNEQFF. The CDR3 coding sequence is TGTGCCAGCAGTTGGGAGGGGTACAATGAGCAGTTCTTC.

With regard to this clone: At one boundary the junction diverges from the germline segment, which might be a read error. The V gene is TRBV28, the J gene TRBJ1-2, with D unclear. The CDR3 consists of 15 residues. CDR1 and CDR2 from the germline V gene are MDHEN and SYDVKM. CDR3 nucleotide sequence: TGTGCCACCAGTCCGGTAGTCAGATCCTTTTATGGCTACACCTTC. Its protein is CATSPVVRSFYGYTF.

This chain connects TRBV7-8 to TRBJ2-7; tentatively, D is TRBD1 (6 bases). V was cut by 3 bases and J by 2 bases, with 11 bases left in between. There are 14 residues in the CDR3. Germline V gene lookup returns CDR1 SGHVS and CDR2 FQNEAQ. CDR3 DNA sequence: TGTGCCAGCAGCTTTGTTACAGGGACCTACGAGCAGTACTTC. This encodes CASSFVTGTYEQYF.

J is TRBJ1-2 and V is TRBV4-3; a weak D match, TRBD1 (5 bases). CDR1 and CDR2 (germline): LGHNA, YSLEER. This CDR3 contains 15 residues. The germline V and J ends were trimmed by 0 bases and 4 bases, with 12 bases remaining between them. The CDR3: CASSQDQGSAYGYTF. The CDR3 bases are TGCGCCAGCAGCCAAGATCAGGGTTCGGCCTATGGCTACACCTTC.

The chain joins TRBV5-1 to TRBJ2-5; the match to TRBD1 covers 7 bases. The germline CDR1 and CDR2 sequences are SGHRS and YFSETQ. The ends lost 4 bases at V and 5 bases at J; junction bases unmatched: 8. CDR3 size: 14 residues. CDR3 nucleotides: TGCGCCAGCAGCAGAAGGGACAGCTCGGAGACCCAGTACTTC. It yields the protein CASSRRDSSETQYF. The full variable domain, its missing parts supplied by reference TRBV5-1 and TRBJ2-5, is KAGVTQTPRYLIKTRGQQVTLSCSPISGHRSVSWYQQTPGQGLQFLFEYFSETQRNKGNFPGRFSGRQFSNSRSEMNVSTLELGDSALYLCASSRRDSSETQYFGPGTRLLVL.

The chain has TRBV1 and TRBJ1-4; TRBD1, the table's D call, lacks a check against the DNA. TRBV1 is a known pseudogene. The CDR3 consists of 13 residues. DNA of the CDR3: TGCACCAGCAGCCTACAGGGGAATGAAAAACTGTTTTTT. Translation gives CTSSLQGNEKLFF.

This chain uses TRBV15 with TRBJ2-1, with TRBD2 matching over 8 bases. J was trimmed by 4 bases and V by 0 bases; bases with no gene match: 2. The CDR3 spans 15 residues. The germline V gene has CDR1 LNHNV and CDR2 YYDKDF (reference sequence). This CDR3 is CATSRDSGSYNEQFF. The CDR3 region has the DNA TGTGCCACCAGCAGAGACAGCGGGAGTTACAATGAGCAGTTCTTC.

The chain is built from TRBV10-3 and TRBJ2-3, with D possibly matching TRBD2 (5 bases). V was pared by 11 bases and J by 4 bases, with 19 bases between. This CDR3 is 14 amino acids long. Germline lookup yields CDR1 ENHRY and CDR2 SYGVKD. CDR3 nucleotide sequence: TGTGCCGTCTCGATCGGAGGAAGGGCAGATACGCAGTATTTT. It is translated as CAVSIGGRADTQYF.

V usage is TRBV6-5 and J usage is TRBJ1-3; D unresolved. The ends were cut back, 4 bases at V and 1 base at J, with 14 bases in the middle. The V gene's germline CDR1 is MNHEY and CDR2 SVGAGI. The CDR3 has 16 amino acids. The CDR3 sequence: CASSWSEGTSGNTIYF. In DNA, the CDR3 is TGTGCCAGCAGTTGGTCGGAGGGAACTTCTGGAAACACCATATATTTT.

The chain couples TRBV11-3 to TRBJ2-7, with a possible D match to TRBD2 (5 bases). The CDR3 is 14 residues long. Trimming removed 2 bases at V and 5 bases at J, with 13 bases between. Per germline, CDR1 SGHNT and CDR2 YENEEA. DNA for the CDR3: TGTGCCAGCAGCTTATTCGGGGAGCATCACGAGCAGTACTTC. Translated: CASSLFGEHHEQYF.

The chain uses TRBV3-1 (or the pseudogene TRBV3-2) and TRBJ1-2; a possible D gene is TRBD1 (5 bases). The germline V gene encodes CDR1 LGHDT and CDR2 YNNKEL (reference sequence). V dropped 7 bases and J dropped 8 bases, with 11 bases sitting between them. CDR3 length equals 11 residues. CDR3 residues: CASTQGGGYTF. In nucleotides, the CDR3 is TGTGCCAGCACCCAGGGAGGGGGCTACACCTTC.

V usage is TRBV19 and J usage is TRBJ2-5, with TRBD2 matching 9 bases. CDR1 and CDR2 (germline): LNHDA, SQIVND (reference sequence). With V trimmed by 7 bases and J by 2 bases, 8 bases remained unmatched. The CDR3 length is 15 residues. Here the CDR3 DNA reads TGTGCCAGTATGGCGGGTAGCGGGGGACAAGAGACCCAGTACTTC. It translates to CASMAGSGGQETQYF.

The V gene is TRBV12-5, the J gene TRBJ1-2; weak D call: TRBD1 (6 bases). The CDR3 runs to 13 residues. The V gene lost 2 bases and the J gene lost 8 bases, with 12 bases spanning the gap. Germline-derived CDR1 and CDR2 are LGHNT and FRNRAP. In DNA, the CDR3 is TGTGCTAGTGGTTTGATGGGGGCTCACGGCTACACCTTC. It is translated as CASGLMGAHGYTF.

The CDR3 loop reads CASSSSGTNTGELFF. The CDR3 coding sequence is TGTGCCAGCAGCTCTAGCGGCACGAACACCGGGGAGCTGTTTTTT. The chain has TRBV7-2 and TRBJ2-2, with 7 bases aligning to TRBD2. V shed 4 bases and J 0 bases; nucleotides not matched to a gene: 2. This CDR3 contains 15 residues. Germline V gene data show CDR1 as SGHTA and CDR2 as FQGNSA.

This clone was found once. Other nucleotide sequences from this sample produce the same CDR3. The V call is TRBV28, the J call TRBJ1-2; no clear D. The CDR3 is 11 residues long. V shed 4 bases and J shed 5 bases, with 5 bases lying between them. Germline lookup yields CDR1 MDHEN and CDR2 SYDVKM. CDR3 bases: TGTGCCAGCAGTTCCCCTTATGGCTACACCTTC. This translates into CASSSPYGYTF.

J is TRBJ1-1 and V is TRBV24-1; no clear D. Trimming stripped 0 bases from V and 8 bases from J, with 9 bases between. The length of the CDR3 is 13 residues. Germline CDR1 and CDR2: KGHDR and SFDVKD. CDR3 protein: CATSDLRGREAFF. The CDR3 region has the DNA TGTGCCACCAGTGATTTGCGCGGCAGGGAAGCTTTCTTT.

This chain links TRBV10-3 with TRBJ2-1, with D possibly TRBD1 on 6 matching bases. In germline, CDR1 is ENHRY, CDR2 SYGVKD. V lost 4 bases and J 9 bases, leaving 16 bases between the germline ends. This CDR3 comprises 14 residues. The CDR3 reads CAISGGGRGFEQFF. The CDR3 DNA is TGTGCCATCAGTGGTGGGGGCCGCGGTTTTGAGCAGTTCTTC.